The sequence of this T cell receptor beta chain was determined in a study of control samples from healthy donors and cancer patients. The germline CDR1 and CDR2 sequences are SNHLY and FYNNEI. The CDR3 contains 14 residues. The V and J ends lost 6 bases and 2 bases, in that order; junction bases with no gene match: 4. Assay used: immunoSEQ multiplex PCR; TCRdb lists only in-frame clones, some missing. The repertoire holds about 160,000 clones, with nearly 96% as singletons. The sequenced sample was blood. The clonotype originates from a woman aged 25-40 years in good health. The chain employs TRBV2 and TRBJ1-2; 9 nucleotides match TRBD1. In nucleotides, the CDR3 is TGTGCCAGCAGGGGGACAGGGTGGAACTATGGCTACACCTTC. It translates to CASRGTGWNYGYTF.